This T cell receptor beta chain was retrieved from a study of T cell responses to AZD1222 COVID-19 vaccine. Profiled with immunoSEQ multiplex PCR; TCRdb holds only in-frame clones, not every one. The sample has some 120,000 clones, approximately 85% seen once; the top ten hold roughly 20%. This CDR3 spans 15 amino acids. Between the trimmed V and J ends, which lost 2 bases and 7 bases, there was a span of 17 bases. Germline V lookup: CDR1 SGHTA, CDR2 FQGTGA. The origin of this receptor is an adult in good health. Specimen: peripheral blood, collected on day 0 of MenACWY control vaccination. The rearrangement links TRBV7-3 to TRBJ2-5, with TRBD1 as a possible D gene (5 bases). CDR3 sequence (DNA): TGTGCCAGCAGCTTACAACCAGGGAAGGCCGGGACCCAGTACTTC. This sequence encodes CASSLQPGKAGTQYF.